This TCR beta chain was identified in a study of cytomegalovirus exposure and HLA in healthy donors. Whole-study findings and limits: Sequencing had likely introduced a cluster of highly shared sequence variants as an artifact.

Donors had nominal health at sampling but likely had unrecorded immune exposures. Primers included in the PCR were 60 Vbeta and 13 Jbeta primers. As handled by the study authors: An analysis that came later counted roughly 80 million unique TCR beta chains, some 11 million shared. Using immunoSEQ multiplex PCR, the repertoire was profiled, and TCRdb retains in-frame clones only, with some absent. V and J calls and clone size are as listed in that table; D and trimming were resolved from the DNA. The sample includes some 140,000 clones, more than 70% of them seen just once. This clone has only a few counts. As yet, its antigen is unknown. Per germline, CDR1 SGHDN and CDR2 FVKESK. V was trimmed by 4 bases and J by 10 bases, leaving 31 bases between them. The CDR3 length is 18 residues.

The chain carries TRBV14 and TRBJ1-2, with D perhaps matching TRBD1 (6 bases). Source material: PBMCs. This TCR came from a man in his forties or fifties in good health and CMV-seronegative. CDR3 nucleotide sequence: TGTGCCAGCAGCCCTCGGGCGGTGACAGGCTTCCCTGTTGTCGACTACACCTTC. As protein: CASSPRAVTGFPVVDYTF.